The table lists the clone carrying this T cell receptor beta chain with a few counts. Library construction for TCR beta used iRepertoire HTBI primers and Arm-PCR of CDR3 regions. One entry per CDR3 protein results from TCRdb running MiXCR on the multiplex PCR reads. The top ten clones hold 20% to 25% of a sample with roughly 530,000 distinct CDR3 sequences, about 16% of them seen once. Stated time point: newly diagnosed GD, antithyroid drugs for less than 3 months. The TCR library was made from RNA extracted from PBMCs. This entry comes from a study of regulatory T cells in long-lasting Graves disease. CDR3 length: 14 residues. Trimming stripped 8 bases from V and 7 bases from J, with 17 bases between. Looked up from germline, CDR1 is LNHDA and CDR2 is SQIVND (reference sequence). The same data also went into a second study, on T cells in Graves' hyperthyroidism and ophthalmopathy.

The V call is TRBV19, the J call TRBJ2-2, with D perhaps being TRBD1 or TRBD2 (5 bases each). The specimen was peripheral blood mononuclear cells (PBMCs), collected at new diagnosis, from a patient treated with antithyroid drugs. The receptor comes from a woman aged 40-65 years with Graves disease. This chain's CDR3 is CASQSGRAGGELFF. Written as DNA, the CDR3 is TGTGCCAGTCAGTCAGGCAGGGCGGGCGGGGAGCTGTTTTTT.